The 25 T cell receptor beta chains listed next were all sequenced from one sample in a study of OX40 agonist ivuxolimab in advanced cancers. Generated by immunoSEQ multiplex PCR, the TCRdb table keeps only in-frame clones and is missing some. The profile covers 42,000 or so clones, with 82% appearing a single time and roughly 25% taken by the ten largest. The sequencing used CD4+ or CD8+ T cells sorted from blood, collected in a trial of the OX40 agonist ivuxolimab. The origin of the receptors is an adult with an advanced solid tumor such as melanoma, head and neck, liver or kidney cancer.

The chain recombines TRBV4-1 with TRBJ2-5; D is unresolved. The germline V gene has CDR1 MGHRA and CDR2 YSYEKL. This CDR3 spans 14 amino acids. V lost 4 bases and J lost 2, with 11 bases in between. The CDR3 DNA reads as TGCGCCAGCAGCCCCTTCGCGCCTCAAGAGACCCAGTACTTC. Translated, it gives CASSPFAPQETQYF.

The chain uses TRBV29-1 and TRBJ2-3; TRBD2 matches 7 bases. V dropped 6 bases and J dropped 7; count of bases not matched to a gene: 10. Germline lookup yields CDR1 SQVTM and CDR2 ANQGSEA. The CDR3 length is 13 residues. CDR3 bases: TGCAGCGTCTTCCTCGGCGGGGGTTATACGCAGTATTTT. This gives the protein CSVFLGGGYTQYF.

This clone was counted a few times. The chain joins TRBV7-9 to TRBJ2-3; 7 bases map to TRBD1. Germline V gene data show CDR1 as SEHNR and CDR2 as FQNEAQ (reference sequence). CDR3 length: 16 amino acids. After removal of 4 bases from V and 2 bases from J, the junction contained 9 bases not matched to a gene. The CDR3 DNA reads TGTGCCAGCAGCTCCACTGACAGGGAGAACACAGATACGCAGTATTTT. Amino acid sequence: CASSSTDRENTDTQYF.

The V gene is TRBV9, the J gene TRBJ2-1; weak D call: TRBD1 (7 bases). V lost 3 bases, J lost 5 bases, and 12 bases lay in between. Germline CDR1 SGDLS, CDR2 YYNGEE. CDR3 length: 14 residues. The CDR3 region has the DNA TGTGCCAGCAGCGGCGGGACAGACCACAATGAGCAGTTCTTC. Amino acids: CASSGGTDHNEQFF.

The J gene is TRBJ2-3, the V gene TRBV27; the match to TRBD2 covers 8 bases. CDR3 length: 15 amino acids. Germline assignment: CDR1 MNHEY and CDR2 SMNVEV (reference sequence). The V and J ends lost 0 bases and 5 bases, in that order; junction bases with no gene match: 4. The CDR3 coding sequence is TGTGCCAGCAGTTTATCTAGCGGGACGGGAGATACGCAGTATTTT. This sequence encodes CASSLSSGTGDTQYF.

This rearrangement joins TRBV29-1 to TRBJ2-3; D unclear. The germline V and J ends were trimmed by 5 bases and 4 bases, with 13 bases remaining between them. The CDR3 length is 13 residues. Germline lookup yields CDR1 SQVTM and CDR2 ANQGSEA. Here the CDR3 DNA reads TGCAGCGTTACCCTCCAATGGGCAGATACGCAGTATTTT. This encodes CSVTLQWADTQYF.

CDR3 DNA: TGTGCCAGCAGTTTCTCCCAGGGTTTTGGCTACACCTTC. Translated, it gives CASSFSQGFGYTF. This rearrangement joins TRBV5-4 to TRBJ1-2, with D perhaps matching TRBD1 (5 bases). The germline gives CDR1 SGHNT, CDR2 YYREEE (reference sequence). The CDR3 covers 13 residues. Trimming cost V 5 bases and J 7 bases, with 15 bases left between them.

The rearrangement links TRBV27 to TRBJ2-7, with TRBD2 matching over 10 bases. After removal of 0 bases from V and 3 bases from J, the junction contained 8 bases not matched to a gene. CDR3 length: 17 amino acids. Germline CDR1 MNHEY, CDR2 SMNVEV (reference sequence). CDR3 bases: TGTGCCAGCAGTTTATCAAGTCTAGCGGGAGCCCTCTACGAGCAGTACTTC. This sequence encodes CASSLSSLAGALYEQYF.

The chain is built from TRBV2 and TRBJ1-2, with D perhaps matching TRBD1 (5 bases). Trimming shortened V by 6 bases and J by 4 bases, and 15 bases separated the two germline ends. Germline V lookup: CDR1 SNHLY, CDR2 FYNNEI. There are 14 residues in the CDR3. The CDR3 bases are TGTGCCAGCAGCGTACTCCAGGGTGGCTATGGCTACACCTTC. This encodes CASSVLQGGYGYTF.

This sequence joins TRBV5-4 and TRBJ2-1, with 9 bases fitting TRBD1. There are 16 residues in the CDR3. Germline CDR1 and CDR2: SGHNT and YYREEE (reference sequence). With 1 base clipped from V and 8 bases from J, the junction kept 10 bases outside the gene matches. The CDR3, as DNA: TGTGCCAGCAGCTTGTCATCCTGGACAGGGGCACATGAGCAGTTCTTC. Its translation: CASSLSSWTGAHEQFF. The entire variable domain, with the rest obtained from reference TRBV5-4 and TRBJ2-1, is as follows: ETGVTQSPTHLIKTRGQQVTLRCSSQSGHNTVSWYQQALGQGPQFIFQYYREEENGRGNFPPRFSGLQFPNYSSELNVNALELDDSALYLCASSLSSWTGAHEQFFGPGTRLTVL.

For this clone: Other DNA sequences of this sample code for an identical CDR3. The genes are TRBV15 and TRBJ2-3; possibly TRBD2 for D (5 bases). With 0 bases removed from V and 6 bases from J, the gap between germline ends came to 13 bases. Germline CDR1 and CDR2: LNHNV and YYDKDF (reference sequence). There are 15 residues in the CDR3. The CDR3 is CATSRDDPSIDTQYF. The CDR3 DNA reads TGTGCCACCAGCAGAGATGATCCTAGCATTGATACGCAGTATTTT.

This CDR3 reads CASSSDSDSNQPQHF. Written as DNA, the CDR3 is TGTGCCAGCAGCAGTGACAGTGATAGCAATCAGCCCCAGCATTTT. The chain links TRBV28 to TRBJ1-5, with a tentative D call TRBD1 (5 bases). The length of the CDR3 is 15 residues. The V gene lost 6 bases and the J gene lost 0 bases, with 12 bases spanning the gap. Germline values: CDR1 MDHEN, CDR2 SYDVKM.

This chain joins TRBV6-6 and TRBJ2-3; D ambiguous. The CDR3 is made up of 15 amino acids. The germline V and J ends were trimmed by 2 bases and 2 bases, with 11 bases remaining between them. Looked up from germline, CDR1 is MNHNY and CDR2 is SVGAGI (reference sequence). CDR3 protein: CASSYELRNTDTQYF. In nucleotides, the CDR3 is TGTGCCAGCAGTTACGAGTTGCGAAACACAGATACGCAGTATTTT.

The chain has TRBV18 and TRBJ1-1; 7 nucleotides match TRBD1. CDR3 length equals 13 residues. The ends lost 4 bases at V and 3 bases at J; junction bases unmatched: 2. Germline assignment: CDR1 KGHSH and CDR2 LQKENI. The CDR3 nucleotides are TGTGCCAGCTCACTAGACAGGGACACTGAAGCTTTCTTT. Translating gives CASSLDRDTEAFF.

The CDR3 reads CAISVTGQTSYEQYF. In DNA form, the CDR3 reads TGTGCCATCAGTGTCACAGGACAAACCTCCTACGAGCAGTACTTC. The chain uses TRBV10-3 and TRBJ2-7; TRBD1 might be the D (5 bases). The germline V gene encodes CDR1 ENHRY and CDR2 SYGVKD. V was shortened by 4 bases and J by 0 bases, with 13 bases between the two germline ends. The CDR3 length is 15 residues.

This clone is deemed medium-sized (0.01 to 0.1%). The chain uses TRBV9 and TRBJ2-7; 10 bases match TRBD2. Looked up from germline, CDR1 is SGDLS and CDR2 is YYNGEE. The J segment lost 1 base and the V segment lost 3 bases, leaving 4 bases of the junction unmatched. The CDR3 has 15 amino acids. The CDR3 nucleotides are TGTGCCAGCAGCGCTATGACTAGCGGGTCCTACGAGCAGTACTTC. It is translated as CASSAMTSGSYEQYF.

The chain joins TRBV29-1 to TRBJ2-2; either TRBD1 or TRBD2 may fit D (5 bases each). This CDR3 has 14 amino acids. The V and J ends lost 6 bases and 1 base respectively, with 12 bases between them. Looked up from germline, CDR1 is SQVTM and CDR2 is ANQGSEA. Written as DNA, the CDR3 is TGCAGCGTCCACCTGGGACGGAACACCGGGGAGCTGTTTTTT. Its protein is CSVHLGRNTGELFF.

The J gene is TRBJ1-5, the V gene TRBV4-1; D not certain. This CDR3 region has 15 residues. Per the germline V gene, CDR1 is MGHRA and CDR2 is YSYEKL. Between the trimmed V and J ends, which lost 4 bases and 2 bases, there was a span of 12 bases. This CDR3 reads CASSLGPLGNQPQHF. Here the CDR3 DNA reads TGCGCCAGCAGCCTCGGACCATTGGGCAATCAGCCCCAGCATTTT.

This clone was counted between two and nine times. This sequence joins TRBV30 and TRBJ1-2, with D perhaps matching TRBD1 (6 bases). The germline V and J ends were trimmed by 3 bases and 5 bases, with 13 bases remaining between them. The CDR3 is 13 amino acids. Germline values: CDR1 GTSNPN, CDR2 SVGIG (reference sequence). The CDR3 nucleotides read TGTGCCTGGAGCTCCGGGGGCAATTATGGCTACACCTTC. Amino acids: CAWSSGGNYGYTF. Looking up the rest from reference TRBV30 and TRBJ1-2 gives the full variable domain: SQTIHQWPATLVQPVGSPLSLECTVEGTSNPNLYWYRQAAGRGLQLLFYSVGIGQISSEVPQNLSASRPQDRQFILSSKKLLLSDSGFYLCAWSSGGNYGYTFGSGTRLTVV.

The chain recombines TRBV7-2 with TRBJ1-2; D is unclear. Trimming left V 6 bases short and J 5 bases short, with 10 bases between. The CDR3 extends over 12 amino acids. Germline-derived CDR1 and CDR2 are SGHTA and FQGNSA. CDR3 DNA: TGTGCCAGCAGTTCCGGCAATTATGGCTACACCTTC. This sequence encodes CASSSGNYGYTF.

The rearrangement joins TRBV6-5 to TRBJ2-3; 7 bases agree with TRBD2. CDR1 is MNHEY, CDR2 SVGAGI, per germline. The V and J ends lost 5 bases and 1 base, in that order; junction bases with no gene match: 6. The CDR3 is made up of 15 amino acids. The CDR3 coding sequence is TGTGCCAGCAGTCCTTCGGGGGGTCGCACAGATACGCAGTATTTT. This translates into CASSPSGGRTDTQYF.

The chain links TRBV2 to TRBJ1-5; D not certain. Germline V gene sequence: CDR1 SNHLY, CDR2 FYNNEI. Trimming took 1 base from V and 3 from J, leaving 10 bases between them. The CDR3 consists of 15 residues. The CDR3: CASSEVEGTNQPQHF. In DNA, the CDR3 is TGTGCCAGCAGTGAAGTGGAGGGCACCAATCAGCCCCAGCATTTT.

This rearrangement joins TRBV30 to TRBJ2-7; possibly TRBD1 for D (6 bases). The germline V and J ends were trimmed by 1 base and 3 bases, with 13 bases remaining between them. This CDR3 region has 14 residues. CDR1 is GTSNPN and CDR2 is SVGIG in the germline V gene (reference sequence). The CDR3 bases are TGTGCCTGGAGTGGACCCGACAGGTACTACGAGCAGTACTTC. The encoded protein is CAWSGPDRYYEQYF.

V gene TRBV19 combines with J gene TRBJ1-1; TRBD1 aligns across 8 bases. CDR1 LNHDA and CDR2 SQIVND come from the germline V gene (reference sequence). Trimming removed 9 bases from V and 5 bases from J; junction bases left unmatched: 14. The CDR3 length is 15 residues. CDR3 nucleotide sequence: TGTGCCAGCGAAACCCAAGGACAGGGAAATACTGAAGCTTTCTTT. Protein sequence: CASETQGQGNTEAFF.

The chain carries TRBV19 and TRBJ2-5; D possibly corresponds to TRBD1 (6 bases). Germline V gene lookup returns CDR1 LNHDA and CDR2 SQIVND (reference sequence). V gave up 3 bases and J gave up 12 bases, with 23 bases separating them. CDR3 size: 15 residues. In DNA, the CDR3 is TGTGCCAGTAGTATTGGTGTAGGACAGAATTACGTCAAGTACTTC. This encodes CASSIGVGQNYVKYF.